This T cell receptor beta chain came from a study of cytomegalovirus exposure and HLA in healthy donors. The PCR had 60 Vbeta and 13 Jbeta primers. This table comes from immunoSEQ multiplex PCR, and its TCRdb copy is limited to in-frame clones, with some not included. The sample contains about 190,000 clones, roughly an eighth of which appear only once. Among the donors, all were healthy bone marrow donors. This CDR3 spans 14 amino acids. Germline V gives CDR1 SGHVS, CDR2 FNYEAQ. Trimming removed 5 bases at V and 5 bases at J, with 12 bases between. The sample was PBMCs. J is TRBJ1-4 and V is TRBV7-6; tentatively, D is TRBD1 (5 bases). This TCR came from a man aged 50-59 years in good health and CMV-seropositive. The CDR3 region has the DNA TGTGCCAGCAGCCGGCGGGGGGGGAATGAAAAACTGTTTTTT. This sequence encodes CASSRRGGNEKLFF.